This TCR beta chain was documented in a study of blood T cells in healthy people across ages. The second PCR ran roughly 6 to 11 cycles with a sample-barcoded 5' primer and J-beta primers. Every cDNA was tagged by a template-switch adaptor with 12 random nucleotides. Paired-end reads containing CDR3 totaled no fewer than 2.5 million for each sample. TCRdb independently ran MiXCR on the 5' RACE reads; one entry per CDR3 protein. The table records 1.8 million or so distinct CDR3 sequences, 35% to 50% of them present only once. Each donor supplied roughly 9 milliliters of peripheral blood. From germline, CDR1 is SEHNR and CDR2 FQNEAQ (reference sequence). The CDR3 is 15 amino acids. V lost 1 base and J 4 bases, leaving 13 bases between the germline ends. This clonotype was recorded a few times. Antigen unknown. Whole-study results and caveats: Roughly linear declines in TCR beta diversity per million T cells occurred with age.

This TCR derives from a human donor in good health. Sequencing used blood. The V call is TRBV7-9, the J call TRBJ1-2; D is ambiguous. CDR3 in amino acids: CASSLGQFTIYGYTF. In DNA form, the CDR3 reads TGTGCCAGCAGCTTAGGACAATTCACTATCTATGGCTACACCTTC.